This TCR beta chain was sequenced in a study of T cells in tuberculosis. Profiling relied on immunoSEQ multiplex PCR, and the TCRdb table lists in-frame clones only, not all of them. Of approximately 30,000 clones listed, more than 85% are singletons. CDR1 and CDR2 (germline): LNHNV, YYDKDF (reference sequence). The CDR3 extends over 14 amino acids. Trimming cost V 0 bases and J 6 bases, with 6 bases left between them. Overall study results and limits: Cases with active tuberculosis were adults, while controls were adolescents.

Concerning this clone itself: Its antigen remains unknown.

The receptor comes from a donor under 30 with latent tuberculosis or without tuberculosis infection. The chain recombines TRBV15 with TRBJ1-6; D ambiguous. Material: PBMCs. This chain's CDR3 is CATSRDMSNSPLHF. The CDR3 nucleotides read TGTGCCACCAGCAGAGATATGAGTAATTCACCCCTCCACTTT.